The T cell receptor beta chain described here comes from a study of radiotherapy plus CTLA-4 blockade in lung cancer. This table comes from immunoSEQ multiplex PCR, and its TCRdb copy is limited to in-frame clones, with some not included. The sample lists about 76,000 clones; about 78% were seen once. The CDR3 totals 17 residues. Germline trimming cut 6 bases from V and 2 bases from J; bases unmatched to any gene: 14. Germline assignment: CDR1 MDHEN and CDR2 SYDVKM. The rearrangement joins TRBV28 to TRBJ2-3, with TRBD2 matching over 7 bases. The input for sequencing was peripheral blood, taken from a patient treated with radiotherapy plus ipilimumab. The TCR originated in a human donor with non-small cell lung cancer whose response to radiotherapy plus ipilimumab could not be evaluated. Some clones in this sample may be carry-over from other donors' samples. CDR3: CASSSPPGGGYTDTQYF. The CDR3, as DNA: TGTGCCAGCAGCTCCCCACCGGGCGGGGGATACACAGATACGCAGTATTTT.